Listed below are T cell receptor beta chains from one sample, sequenced in a study of T-cell reconstitution after alpha-beta-depleted transplantation in children. TCRdb analysed the PCR reads with MiXCR anew, one entry per CDR3 protein. The data contain about 110,000 distinct CDR3 sequences, about 6.5% of them singletons. The material was PBMCs, mostly from graft donor cells, obtained 360 days after TCRalphabeta/CD19-depleted stem cell transplant. The receptors originated from a male patient under 10 years old who had a stem cell transplant for acute lymphoblastic leukemia, so the T cells may come from the graft donor. Both conserved end residues are part of each CDR3. D genes are given only for firm matches. Not every row has a clone size; where given, it reads once, few, many or a size class.

size	V	J	D	CDR3	DNA
few	TRBV7-9	TRBJ2-3	NA	CASSPRDRKDTQYF	TGTGCCAGCAGCCCCCGGGACCGCAAAGATACGCAGTATTTT
many	TRBV20-1	TRBJ2-7	TRBD2	CSAAGTSGVREQYF	TGCAGTGCTGCCGGGACTAGCGGGGTTAGGGAGCAGTACTTC
many	TRBV11-2	TRBJ1-1	NA	CASSLKFVNTEAFF	TGTGCCAGCAGTCTAAAGTTTGTGAACACTGAAGCTTTCTTT
NA	TRBV7-9	TRBJ2-2	NA	CASSLSSSGELFF	TGTGCCAGCAGCTTGTCTTCTAGCGGGGAGCTGTTTTTT
few	TRBV7-9	TRBJ2-7	TRBD2	CASSLAGGSDEQYF	TGTGCCAGCAGCTTAGCCGGCGGGAGTGACGAGCAGTACTTC
many	TRBV12-5	TRBJ2-7	NA	CASGHRGEQYF	TGTGCTAGTGGTCACCGAGGCGAGCAGTACTTC
few	TRBV2	TRBJ2-1	NA	CASGGPGETTYNEQFF	TGTGCCAGCGGGGGGCCGGGGGAAACCACCTACAATGAGCAGTTCTTC
few	TRBV6-2/TRBV6-3	TRBJ1-2	NA	CASRFHGYTF	TGTGCCAGCAGATTTCATGGCTACACCTTC
NA	TRBV10-3	TRBJ2-7	NA	CATQGSYEQYF	TGTGCCACCCAGGGGAGCTACGAGCAGTACTTC
many	TRBV9	TRBJ2-1	NA	CASSVAGGHEQFF	TGTGCCAGCAGCGTAGCTGGGGGGCATGAGCAGTTCTTC
many	TRBV28	TRBJ2-7	NA	CASSSRQAHSWSYEQYF	TGTGCCAGCAGTTCCCGGCAAGCCCACAGTTGGAGCTACGAGCAGTACTTC
NA	TRBV28	TRBJ2-2	TRBD2	CASSRRLAYYRELFF	TGTGCCAGCAGCCGGAGACTAGCGTATTACCGGGAGCTGTTTTTT
many	TRBV29-1	TRBJ2-7	NA	CSVFTYEQYF	TGCAGCGTTTTCACCTACGAGCAGTACTTC
many	TRBV9	TRBJ2-4	TRBD2	CASSPSGLAGGPGAKNIQYF	TGTGCCAGCAGCCCCAGCGGACTAGCGGGGGGGCCGGGAGCCAAAAACATTCAGTACTTC
many	TRBV5-6	TRBJ1-1	NA	CASSLDAGSWEAFF	TGTGCCAGCAGCTTGGATGCAGGTTCATGGGAAGCTTTCTTT
NA	TRBV24-1	TRBJ1-6	NA	CATSEFPGTRSYYNSPLHF	TGTGCCACCAGTGAGTTTCCCGGGACACGATCTTACTATAATTCACCCCTCCACTTT
many	TRBV12-3/TRBV12-4	TRBJ1-4	NA	CASKAGLNEKLFF	TGTGCCAGCAAAGCGGGACTAAATGAAAAACTGTTTTTT
many	TRBV7-9	TRBJ1-1	TRBD1	CASSLPWTGLEAFF	TGTGCCAGCAGCTTACCCTGGACAGGGCTTGAAGCTTTCTTT
NA	TRBV2	TRBJ2-3	NA	CASRVHGVFNTDTQYF	TGTGCCAGCAGGGTACACGGAGTTTTTAACACAGATACGCAGTATTTT
few	TRBV7-2	TRBJ2-7	NA	CASSYTRGRFVPYEQYF	TGTGCCAGCAGCTACACTCGAGGGCGTTTCGTTCCCTACGAGCAGTACTTC
many	TRBV9	TRBJ2-3	TRBD2	CASSGGGADTQYF	TGTGCCAGCAGCGGGGGGGGAGCAGATACGCAGTATTTT
many	TRBV14	TRBJ2-2	NA	CASSLRQAYTGELFF	TGTGCCAGCAGCCTTCGGCAGGCGTACACCGGGGAGCTGTTTTTT
many	TRBV12-3/TRBV12-4	TRBJ2-3	TRBD1	CASSLGDRGIDTQYF	TGTGCCAGCAGTTTAGGGGACAGGGGGATAGATACGCAGTATTTT
many	TRBV5-6	TRBJ2-3	TRBD1	CASSRDREPFTDTQYF	TGTGCCAGCAGTCGTGACAGGGAGCCTTTCACAGATACGCAGTATTTT